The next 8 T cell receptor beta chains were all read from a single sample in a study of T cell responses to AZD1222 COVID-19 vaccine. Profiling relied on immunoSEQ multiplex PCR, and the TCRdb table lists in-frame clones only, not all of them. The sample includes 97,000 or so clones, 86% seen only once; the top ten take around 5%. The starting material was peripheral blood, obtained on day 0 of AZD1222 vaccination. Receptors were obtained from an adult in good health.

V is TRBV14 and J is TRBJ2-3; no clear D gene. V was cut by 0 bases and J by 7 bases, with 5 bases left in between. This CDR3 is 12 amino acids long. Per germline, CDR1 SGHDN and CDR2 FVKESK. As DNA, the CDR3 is TGTGCCAGCAGCCAAGATGCGAATACGCAGTATTTT. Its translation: CASSQDANTQYF. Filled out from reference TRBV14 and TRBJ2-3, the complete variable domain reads EAGVTQFPSHSVIEKGQTVTLRCDPISGHDNLYWYRRVMGKEIKFLLHFVKESKQDESGMPNNRFLAERTGGTYSTLKVQPAELEDSGVYFCASSQDANTQYFGPGTRLTVL.

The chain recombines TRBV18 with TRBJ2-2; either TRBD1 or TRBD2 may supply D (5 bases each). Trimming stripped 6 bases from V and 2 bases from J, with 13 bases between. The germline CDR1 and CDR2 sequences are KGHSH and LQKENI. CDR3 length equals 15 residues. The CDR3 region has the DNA TGTGCCAGCTCCCCGGGACCATCCAACACCGGGGAGCTGTTTTTT. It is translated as CASSPGPSNTGELFF.

The DNA for the CDR3 is TGTGCCAGCAGCGTAGTAGGACAGTGGGCCGAGCAGTACTTC. Its translation: CASSVVGQWAEQYF. J is TRBJ2-7 and V is TRBV9; maybe TRBD1 (6 bases). The CDR3 is 14 residues long. Germline CDR1 is SGDLS and CDR2 is YYNGEE. Trimming took off 0 bases at V and 6 bases at J, with 13 bases between the two ends.

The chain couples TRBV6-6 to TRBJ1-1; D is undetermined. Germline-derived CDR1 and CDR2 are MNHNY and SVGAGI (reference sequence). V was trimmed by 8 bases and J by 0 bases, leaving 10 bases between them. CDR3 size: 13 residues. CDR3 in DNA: TGTGCCAGCTCTAATAAGGTGAACACTGAAGCTTTCTTT. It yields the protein CASSNKVNTEAFF.

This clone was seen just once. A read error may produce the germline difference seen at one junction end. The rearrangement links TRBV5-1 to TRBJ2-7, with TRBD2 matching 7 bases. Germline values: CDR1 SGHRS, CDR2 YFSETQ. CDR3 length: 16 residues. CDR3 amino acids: CASNLAGAGDLYEQYF. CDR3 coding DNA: TGCGCCAGCAACTTGGCCGGCGCGGGAGATCTCTACGAGCAGTACTTC.

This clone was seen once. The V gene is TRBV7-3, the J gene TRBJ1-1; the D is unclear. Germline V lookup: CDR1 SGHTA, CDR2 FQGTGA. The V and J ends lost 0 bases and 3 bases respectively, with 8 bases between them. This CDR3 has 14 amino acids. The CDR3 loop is CASSLTPADTEAFF. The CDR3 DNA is TGTGCCAGCAGCTTAACGCCGGCGGACACTGAAGCTTTCTTT.

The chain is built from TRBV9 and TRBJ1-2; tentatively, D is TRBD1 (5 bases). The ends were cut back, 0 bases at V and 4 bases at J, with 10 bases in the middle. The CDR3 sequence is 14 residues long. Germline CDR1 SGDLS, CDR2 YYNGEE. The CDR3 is CASSVDGGVYGYTF. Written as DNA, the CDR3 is TGTGCCAGCAGCGTAGACGGGGGGGTCTATGGCTACACCTTC.

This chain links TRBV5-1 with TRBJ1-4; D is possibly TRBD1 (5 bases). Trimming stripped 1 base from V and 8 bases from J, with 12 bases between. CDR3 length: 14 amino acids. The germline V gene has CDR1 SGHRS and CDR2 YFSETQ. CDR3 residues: CASSLNGEGEKLFF. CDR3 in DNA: TGCGCCAGCAGCTTGAATGGGGAGGGGGAAAAACTGTTTTTT. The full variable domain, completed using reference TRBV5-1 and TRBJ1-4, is KAGVTQTPRYLIKTRGQQVTLSCSPISGHRSVSWYQQTPGQGLQFLFEYFSETQRNKGNFPGRFSGRQFSNSRSEMNVSTLELGDSALYLCASSLNGEGEKLFFGSGTQLSVL.